This T cell receptor beta chain emerged from a study of tumor T cells in aggressive B-cell lymphoma. This CDR3 spans 17 amino acids. CDR1 is SGHNT, CDR2 YYREEE, per germline (reference sequence). TCRdb's table, derived via immunoSEQ multiplex PCR, lists solely in-frame clones and lacks some. This table holds 2,500 to 3,500 clones, roughly 86% found once. In its sample, this clone was seen a few times. A read error may account for a junction end that differs from germline. The sample contains more than one DNA sequence encoding this CDR3. Material: tumor tissue. The chain couples TRBV5-4 to TRBJ2-7, with 9 bases lining up with TRBD2. The sequence came from an adult with diffuse large B cell lymphoma. The CDR3 bases are TGTGCCAGCAGCTCCCTCCCTACTAGCGGGCGAGCCTACGAGCAGTATTTC. Translation: CASSSLPTSGRAYEQYF.